This TCR beta chain was sequenced during a study of CD8+ T cells in alopecia areata. Study findings and constraints: Among the top 100, expanded CD8+ clones, as well as scalp clonality, were significantly decreased by tofacitinib.

V lost 4 bases to trimming and J lost 3 bases, with 7 bases between them. CDR1 is SNHLY, CDR2 FYNNEI, per germline. The CDR3 runs 12 residues. Following RNA extraction, reverse transcription yielded cDNA that acted as the sequencing template. Clones were sequenced by immunoSEQ multiplex PCR, and TCRdb holds only the in-frame ones, with some missing. The table shows more than 200,000 clones, with roughly 66% occurring only once. Specified treatment: oral pan-JAK inhibitor, 5-10 mg twice daily. There are a few counts of this clone. Its antigen is unknown. The specimen was CD4+ T cells sorted from blood, collected at week 44, from a patient treated with tofacitinib. The source of this sequence is a human donor with alopecia areata. This sequence joins TRBV2 and TRBJ2-7; no firm D call. This CDR3 is CASSVQRYEQYF. CDR3 bases: TGTGCCAGCAGTGTGCAGCGCTACGAGCAGTACTTC.